The present TCR beta chain was sequenced within a study of cytomegalovirus exposure and HLA in healthy donors. PCR employed 60 Vbeta and 13 Jbeta primers. Sequencing used immunoSEQ multiplex PCR; TCRdb keeps in-frame clones, though not all of them. The profile shows around 150,000 clones, less than 85% of them singletons. With regard to this clone: Its antigen is as yet unknown.

Study observations and caveats: Specific recognition of CMV antigens was confirmed in vitro for a few chains (all CMV-associated).

Germline V lookup: CDR1 SGHTA, CDR2 FQGTGA. This CDR3 region has 15 residues. Losses at the gene ends were 3 bases for V and 3 bases for J; bases not matched to a gene: 7. The V and J genes are TRBV7-3 and TRBJ1-1; 7 bases match TRBD1. Sequencing input: PBMCs. The clonotype originates from a man in his forties in good health and CMV-seronegative. The CDR3 sequence: CASSFQGVWYTEAFF. The CDR3 bases are TGTGCCAGCAGCTTTCAGGGGGTTTGGTACACTGAAGCTTTCTTT.